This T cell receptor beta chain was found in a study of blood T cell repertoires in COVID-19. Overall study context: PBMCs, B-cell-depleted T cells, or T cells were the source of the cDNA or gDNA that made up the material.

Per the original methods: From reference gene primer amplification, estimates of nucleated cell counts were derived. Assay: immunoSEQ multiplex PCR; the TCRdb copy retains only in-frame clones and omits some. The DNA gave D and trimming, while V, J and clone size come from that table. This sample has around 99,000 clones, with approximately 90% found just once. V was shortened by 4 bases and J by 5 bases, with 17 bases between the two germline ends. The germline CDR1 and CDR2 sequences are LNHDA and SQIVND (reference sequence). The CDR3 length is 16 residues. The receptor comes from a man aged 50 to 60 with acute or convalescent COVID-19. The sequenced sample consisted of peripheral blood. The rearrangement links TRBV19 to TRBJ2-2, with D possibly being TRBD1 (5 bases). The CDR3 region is CASSKGALGGTGELFF. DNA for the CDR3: TGTGCCAGTAGTAAAGGGGCATTGGGTGGTACCGGGGAGCTGTTTTTT.